One and the same sample provided the 27 T cell receptor beta chains below, sequenced in a study of T cells in Graves' hyperthyroidism and ophthalmopathy. Amplified TCR beta CDR3 regions came from RNA transcripts. During a first-round RT-PCR of the TCR CDR3, the HTBI primer set was used. One entry per CDR3 protein results from TCRdb running MiXCR on the multiplex PCR reads. The table shows roughly 100,000 distinct CDR3 sequences, with roughly 47% occurring only once. Sequencing input: blood. These receptors were obtained from a man in his forties with Graves' hyperthyroidism.

This clonotype was counted at least ten times. The CDR3 sequence: CASRDRATYEQYF. CDR3 nucleotides: TGTGCCTCCCGGGACAGGGCCACCTACGAGCAGTACTTC. The chain joins TRBV6-1 to TRBJ2-7, with TRBD1 identical over 9 bases. The germline V gene has CDR1 MNHNS and CDR2 SASEGT. The CDR3 is 13 residues long. V was clipped by 11 bases and J by 2 bases; unmatched bases: 7.

This clonotype has a count of ten or more. The CDR3 DNA is TGTGCCAGCAGCTTAGAAGGGAGTGGCTACACCTTC. Amino acid sequence: CASSLEGSGYTF. The chain has TRBV7-9 and TRBJ1-2; D unresolved. The V and J ends lost 1 base and 7 bases respectively, with 7 bases between them. The CDR3 spans 12 residues. CDR1 and CDR2 from the germline V gene are SEHNR and FQNEAQ (reference sequence).

This clonotype was counted a single time. The chain links TRBV7-2 to TRBJ2-1; D not certain. Germline V gives CDR1 SGHTA, CDR2 FQGNSA. The CDR3 is 13 residues long. V dropped 7 bases and J dropped 4 bases, with 11 bases sitting between them. CDR3 DNA: TGTGCCAGCACCGATTGGCGATACAATGAGCAGTTCTTC. As protein: CASTDWRYNEQFF.

This clonotype was recorded at least ten times. V and J are TRBV29-1 and TRBJ2-7, with D unclear. The CDR3 is 11 residues long. The V gene lost 5 bases and the J gene lost 6 bases, with 11 bases spanning the gap. The V gene's germline CDR1 is SQVTM and CDR2 ANQGSEA. The DNA for the CDR3 is TGCAGCGTTCTGTCCGCCGGCGAGCAGTACTTC. Protein: CSVLSAGEQYF.

This clonotype has a count of ten or more. J is TRBJ2-7 and V is TRBV7-2; D is unclear. This CDR3 region has 15 residues. The V gene lost 2 bases and the J gene lost 4 bases, with 15 bases spanning the gap. Germline V CDR1 and CDR2: SGHTA, FQGNSA. The CDR3 sequence: CASSLRSEFSYEQYF. For the CDR3, the DNA is TGTGCCAGCAGCTTACGGTCGGAATTCAGTTACGAGCAGTACTTC.

The table lists this clonotype with many counts. The V call is TRBV11-2, the J call TRBJ2-1, with 12 bases aligning to TRBD2. The CDR3 extends over 15 amino acids. Looked up from germline, CDR1 is SGHAT and CDR2 is FQNNGV. Trimming removed 5 bases from V and 5 bases from J; junction bases left unmatched: 4. The CDR3 spells CASSLTSGGHNEQFF. The CDR3 DNA reads as TGTGCCAGCAGCCTAACTAGCGGGGGGCACAATGAGCAGTTCTTC. Full variable domain (remainder filled in from reference TRBV11-2 and TRBJ2-1): EAGVAQSPRYKIIEKRQSVAFWCNPISGHATLYWYQQILGQGPKLLIQFQNNGVVDDSQLPKDRFSAERLKGVDSTLKIQPAKLEDSAVYLCASSLTSGGHNEQFFGPGTRLTVL.

This clonotype was recorded many times. V gene TRBV19 combines with J gene TRBJ2-3; tentative D call: TRBD1 (7 bases). This CDR3 spans 15 amino acids. The V end was cut by 5 bases, the J end by 0 bases, with 12 bases between. CDR1 and CDR2 from the germline V gene are LNHDA and SQIVND (reference sequence). The CDR3 reads CASSSGGRSTDTQYF. The CDR3, as DNA: TGTGCCAGTAGTTCAGGGGGGAGGAGCACAGATACGCAGTATTTT.

This clonotype showed up many times. The genes are TRBV14 and TRBJ2-2; D might be TRBD1 or TRBD2, each matching 5 bases. CDR1 and CDR2 (germline): SGHDN, FVKESK. Trimming removed 0 bases from V and 6 bases from J, with 17 bases in between. The CDR3 has 17 amino acids. CDR3 sequence reads: CASSQELIGTVPGELFF. CDR3 coding DNA: TGTGCCAGCAGCCAAGAATTGATAGGGACGGTACCCGGGGAGCTGTTTTTT. Variable domain in full (rest from reference TRBV14 and TRBJ2-2): EAGVTQFPSHSVIEKGQTVTLRCDPISGHDNLYWYRRVMGKEIKFLLHFVKESKQDESGMPNNRFLAERTGGTYSTLKVQPAELEDSGVYFCASSQELIGTVPGELFFGEGSRLTVL.

This chain connects TRBV7-2 to TRBJ2-1; D not certain. Germline CDR1 reads SGHTA; CDR2 reads FQGNSA. This CDR3 contains 14 residues. Between the trimmed V and J ends, which lost 5 bases and 8 bases, there was a span of 16 bases. CDR3 in amino acids: CASSPRAFYHEQFF. The CDR3 DNA follows: TGTGCCAGCAGCCCAAGGGCGTTCTATCATGAGCAGTTCTTC.

The V gene is TRBV7-3, the J gene TRBJ2-3; 10 nucleotides line up with TRBD1. V shed 8 bases, J shed 5 bases, and the junction held 13 bases outside the gene matches. Germline V CDR1 and CDR2: SGHTA, FQGTGA. This CDR3 has 16 amino acids. The CDR3 loop is CASSPQDRGALDTQYF. DNA for the CDR3: TGTGCCAGCTCACCCCAGGACAGGGGGGCCCTAGATACGCAGTATTTT.

A remark on this clonotype: A much larger clonotype is one base distant, so this may be a read error. J is TRBJ2-1 and V is TRBV4-3, with D perhaps given as TRBD1 or TRBD2 (5 bases each). There are 16 residues in the CDR3. In germline, CDR1 is LGHNA, CDR2 YSLEER. The chain's CDR3 is CASSPRTREFYKEQFF. The CDR3, as DNA: TGCGCCAGCAGCCCGAGGACCAGGGAGTTCTACAAGGAGCAGTTCTTC.

This clonotype was counted a few times. A much bigger clone sits one base away, suggesting this may be a read error. The conserved final phenylalanine or tryptophan is absent from the CDR3, which likely points to a read error. The chain couples TRBV5-4 to TRBJ2-3, with D perhaps being TRBD1 or TRBD2 (5 bases each). From germline, CDR1 is SGHNT and CDR2 YYREEE (reference sequence). V was trimmed by 2 bases and J by 3 bases, leaving 13 bases between them. The length of the CDR3 is 15 residues. The CDR3: CASSFRGALTDTQYL. The CDR3, as DNA: TGTGCCAGCAGCTTTCGAGGGGCTCTGACAGATACGCAGTATCTT.

The rearrangement uses TRBV11-2 and TRBJ2-7; TRBD2 aligns across 10 bases. CDR3 length equals 16 residues. V dropped 4 bases and J dropped 2; count of bases not matched to a gene: 8. Germline V gives CDR1 SGHAT, CDR2 FQNNGV. CDR3 nucleotides: TGTGCCAGCAGCTCCTACTTAGCGGGGGGACCCTACGAGCAGTACTTC. This encodes CASSSYLAGGPYEQYF.

The chain has TRBV7-9 and TRBJ2-1, with D perhaps matching TRBD1 or TRBD2 (5 bases each). This CDR3 has 12 residues. Germline CDR1 and CDR2: SEHNR and FQNEAQ (reference sequence). CDR3 DNA sequence: TGTGCTAGAGCCGGGACGTACAATGAGCAGTTCTTC. The encoded protein is CARAGTYNEQFF.

The chain is built from TRBV15 and TRBJ2-5, with TRBD1 matching over 9 bases. The J call may be faulty, since TRBJ2-7 better matches the DNA end. Germline V gene lookup returns CDR1 LNHNV and CDR2 YYDKDF (reference sequence). CDR3 length: 13 residues. In nucleotides, the CDR3 is TGTGCCACCAGCAGAGCGACAGGGGGCGAGCAGTACTTC. Its translation: CATSRATGGEQYF.

This clonotype was detected ten times or more. This rearrangement joins TRBV12-5 to TRBJ2-7; 9 nucleotides agree with TRBD1. The junction had 3 bases not matched to a gene; V was cut back by 2 bases and J by 1 base. This CDR3 is 15 amino acids long. Germline V lookup: CDR1 LGHNT, CDR2 FRNRAP. The CDR3 loop reads CASGLIGTGSYEQYF. CDR3 bases: TGTGCTAGTGGTTTGATCGGGACAGGGTCCTACGAGCAGTACTTC.

V is TRBV7-8 and J is TRBJ2-2; the D is unclear. The CDR3 totals 16 residues. V was pared by 4 bases and J by 2 bases, with 14 bases between. Looked up from germline, CDR1 is SGHVS and CDR2 is FQNEAQ. CDR3 protein: CASSSDTSGNTGELFF. Written as DNA, the CDR3 is TGTGCCAGCAGCTCAGACACCTCTGGAAACACCGGGGAGCTGTTTTTT.

As regards this clonotype: One end of the junction fails to match germline, which may point to a read error. The chain employs TRBV9 and TRBJ2-2, with D maybe TRBD1 (5 bases). This CDR3 contains 14 residues. CDR1 and CDR2 (germline): SGDLS, YYNGEE. The CDR3 sequence: CVSSVDSSCGELFF. Here the CDR3 DNA reads TGTGTCAGCAGCGTAGACAGTTCGTGCGGGGAGCTGTTTTTT.

The chain links TRBV9 to TRBJ2-5, with D unclear. The germline CDR1 and CDR2 sequences are SGDLS and YYNGEE. V lost 4 bases and J 2 bases, leaving 12 bases between the germline ends. CDR3 size: 14 residues. CDR3 coding DNA: TGTGCCAGCAGCCTACCGACTGTTCAAGAGACCCAGTACTTC. Protein sequence: CASSLPTVQETQYF.

V and J are TRBV7-6 and TRBJ2-1; D could derive from TRBD1 or TRBD2 (5 bases each). V lost 4 bases, J lost 4 bases, and 11 bases lay in between. Germline CDR1 SGHVS, CDR2 FNYEAQ. The CDR3 is made up of 14 amino acids. The CDR3 DNA sequence: TGTGCCAGCAGCTCCGGGGCGGAATACAATGAGCAGTTCTTC. Translation: CASSSGAEYNEQFF.

Worth noting for this clonotype: At one of its ends the junction is not consistent with the germline gene, which may arise from a read error. The chain has TRBV10-3 and TRBJ2-1; 13 bases are a match to TRBD2. The CDR3 has 16 amino acids. The germline gives CDR1 ENHRY, CDR2 SYGVKD. CDR3: CASSPPTSGRAYEQLF. For the CDR3, the DNA is TGTGCCAGCAGTCCCCCTACTAGCGGGAGGGCCTATGAGCAGCTCTTC.

CDR3 sequence (DNA): TGTGCCAGCAGCTTGGCAGGCCGGCGGCAAGAGACCCAGTACTTC. Its protein is CASSLAGRRQETQYF. J is TRBJ2-5 and V is TRBV5-6; D gene ambiguous. The CDR3 extends over 15 amino acids. Germline CDR1 SGHDT, CDR2 YYEEEE. The V end lost 0 bases, the J end lost 2 bases, and 11 bases lay between the germline ends.

This clonotype was detected ten times or more. The CDR3 region is CASLLTSGTEAFF. CDR3 DNA sequence: TGTGCCAGCTTACTTACCTCCGGGACTGAAGCTTTCTTT. This chain uses TRBV5-6 with TRBJ1-1; D remains unclear. CDR1 SGHDT and CDR2 YYEEEE come from the germline V gene. Trimming pared 7 bases from V and 5 bases from J, leaving 15 bases between. The CDR3 sequence is 13 residues long.

As concerns this clonotype: At one of its ends the junction is not consistent with the germline gene, which may arise from a read error. V usage is TRBV7-2 and J usage is TRBJ1-5; maybe TRBD1 (6 bases). The CDR3 loop spans 13 amino acids. Per germline, CDR1 SGHTA and CDR2 FQGNSA. In DNA form, the CDR3 reads TGTGCCAGCAGCGCGGACAGCTATCATCCCCAGCATTTT. It encodes CASSADSYHPQHF.

Points on this clonotype: This is likely a read error, given that the CDR3 carries no conserved phenylalanine or tryptophan at its end. The DNA is left out, because the CDR3 cannot be placed on it with certainty; the CDR3 is given as TCRdb lists it. This chain connects TRBV11-1 to TRBJ1-2; the DNA was not compared with TRBD1, the D call given in the table. Per germline, CDR1 SGHAT and CDR2 FQDESV (reference sequence). The CDR3 numbers 14 amino acids, ends counted. The CDR3 sequence: CASSQDRNLYGCTS.

CDR3 sequence reads: CSARGAADTQYF. In DNA, the CDR3 is TGCAGTGCTAGGGGGGCTGCAGATACGCAGTATTTT. The genes are TRBV20-1 and TRBJ2-3; TRBD1 is a possible D gene (6 bases). Per the germline V gene, CDR1 is DFQATT and CDR2 is SNEGSKA (reference sequence). V lost 3 bases, J lost 4 bases, and 8 bases lay in between. The CDR3 consists of 12 residues.

A word on this clonotype: A junction end diverges from the germline sequence, so it may reflect a read error. The V call is TRBV29-1, the J call TRBJ2-1; D uncertain. The CDR3 is 16 residues long. Germline assignment: CDR1 SQVTM and CDR2 ANQGSEA. The CDR3 region has the DNA TGTGCCAGCAAAGCGAATAGGGCGCCCATTTACAATGAGCAGTTCTTC. It translates to CASKANRAPIYNEQFF.